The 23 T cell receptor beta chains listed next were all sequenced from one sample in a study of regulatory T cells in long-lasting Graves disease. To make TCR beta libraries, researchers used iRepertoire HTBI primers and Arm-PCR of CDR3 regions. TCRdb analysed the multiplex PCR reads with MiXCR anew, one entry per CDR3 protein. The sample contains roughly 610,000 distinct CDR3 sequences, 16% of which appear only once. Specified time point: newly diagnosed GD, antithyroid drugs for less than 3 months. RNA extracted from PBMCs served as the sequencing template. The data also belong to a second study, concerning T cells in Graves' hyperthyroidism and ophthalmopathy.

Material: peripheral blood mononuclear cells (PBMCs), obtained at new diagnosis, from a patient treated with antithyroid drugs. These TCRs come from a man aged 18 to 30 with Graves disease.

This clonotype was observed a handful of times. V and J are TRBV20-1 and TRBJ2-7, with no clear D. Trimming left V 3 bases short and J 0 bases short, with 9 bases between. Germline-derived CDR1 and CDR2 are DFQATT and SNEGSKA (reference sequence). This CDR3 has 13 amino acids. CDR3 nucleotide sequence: TGCAGTGCTAGTTGGGTGACCTCCTACGAGCAGTACTTC. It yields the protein CSASWVTSYEQYF.

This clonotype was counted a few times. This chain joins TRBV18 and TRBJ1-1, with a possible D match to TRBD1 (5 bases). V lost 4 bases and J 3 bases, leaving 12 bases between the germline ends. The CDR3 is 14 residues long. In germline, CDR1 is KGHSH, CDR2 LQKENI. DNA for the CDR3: TGTGCCAGCTCACTGTTAGGGGAGGACACTGAAGCTTTCTTT. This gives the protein CASSLLGEDTEAFF.

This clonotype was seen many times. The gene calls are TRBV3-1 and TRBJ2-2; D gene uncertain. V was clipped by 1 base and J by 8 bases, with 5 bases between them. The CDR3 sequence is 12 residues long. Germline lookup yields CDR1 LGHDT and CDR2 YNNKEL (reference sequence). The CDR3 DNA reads TGTGCCAGCAGCCAAGGGGGAGGGGAGCTGTTTTTT. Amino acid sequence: CASSQGGGELFF.

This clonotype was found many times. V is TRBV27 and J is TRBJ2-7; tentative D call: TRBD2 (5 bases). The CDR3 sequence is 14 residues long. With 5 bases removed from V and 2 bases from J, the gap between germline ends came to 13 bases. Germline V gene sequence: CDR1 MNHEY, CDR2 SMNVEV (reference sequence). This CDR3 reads CASSPPDGTYEQYF. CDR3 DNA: TGTGCCAGCAGTCCCCCGGACGGGACCTACGAGCAGTACTTC.

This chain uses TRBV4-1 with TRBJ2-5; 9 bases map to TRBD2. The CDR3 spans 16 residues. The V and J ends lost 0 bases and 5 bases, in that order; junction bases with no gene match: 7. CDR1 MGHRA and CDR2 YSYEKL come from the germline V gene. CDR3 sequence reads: CASSQEASGALETQYF. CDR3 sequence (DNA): TGCGCCAGCAGCCAAGAGGCTAGCGGGGCCTTGGAGACCCAGTACTTC.

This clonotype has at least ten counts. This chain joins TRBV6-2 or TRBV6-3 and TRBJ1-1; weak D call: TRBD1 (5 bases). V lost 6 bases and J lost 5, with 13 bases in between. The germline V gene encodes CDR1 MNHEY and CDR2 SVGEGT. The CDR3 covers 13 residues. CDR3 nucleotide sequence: TGTGCCAGCAGCCTCGGGGGAAGAACTGAAGCTTTCTTT. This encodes CASSLGGRTEAFF.

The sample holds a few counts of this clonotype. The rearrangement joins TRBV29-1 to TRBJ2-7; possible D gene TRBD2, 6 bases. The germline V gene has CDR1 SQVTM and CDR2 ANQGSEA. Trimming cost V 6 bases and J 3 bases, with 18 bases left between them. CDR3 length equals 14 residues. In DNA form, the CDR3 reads TGCAGCGTCCCCCCCGGGGAGGTCAGCTACGAGCAGTACTTC. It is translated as CSVPPGEVSYEQYF.

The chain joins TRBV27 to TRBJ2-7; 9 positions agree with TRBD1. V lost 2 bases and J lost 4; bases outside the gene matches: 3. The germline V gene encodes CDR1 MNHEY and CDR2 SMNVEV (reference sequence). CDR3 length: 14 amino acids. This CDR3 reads CASSLGDREYEQYF. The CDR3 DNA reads TGTGCCAGCAGTTTAGGGGACAGGGAGTACGAGCAGTACTTC.

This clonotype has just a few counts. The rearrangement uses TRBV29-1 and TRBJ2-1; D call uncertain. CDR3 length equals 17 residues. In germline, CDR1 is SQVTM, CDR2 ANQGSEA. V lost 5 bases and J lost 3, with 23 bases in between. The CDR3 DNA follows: TGCAGCGTTTTAGTTGTCAGTTCAATAAACTACTACAATGAGCAGTTCTTC. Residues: CSVLVVSSINYYNEQFF.

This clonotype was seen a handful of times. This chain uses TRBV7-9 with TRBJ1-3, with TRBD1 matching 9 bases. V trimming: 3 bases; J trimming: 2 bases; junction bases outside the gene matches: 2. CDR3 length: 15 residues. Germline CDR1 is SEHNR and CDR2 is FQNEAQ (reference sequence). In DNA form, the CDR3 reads TGTGCCAGCAGCTTCCGGGACAGGGCTGGAAACACCATATATTTT. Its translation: CASSFRDRAGNTIYF.

The CDR3, as DNA: TGTGCCATCAGGGGACAGGGGCCTTCCTACGAGCAGTACTTC. This sequence encodes CAIRGQGPSYEQYF. The chain links TRBV10-3 to TRBJ2-7, with 10 bases identical to TRBD1. This CDR3 spans 14 amino acids. The V gene's germline CDR1 is ENHRY and CDR2 SYGVKD. V shed 6 bases, J shed 1 base, and the junction held 3 bases outside the gene matches.

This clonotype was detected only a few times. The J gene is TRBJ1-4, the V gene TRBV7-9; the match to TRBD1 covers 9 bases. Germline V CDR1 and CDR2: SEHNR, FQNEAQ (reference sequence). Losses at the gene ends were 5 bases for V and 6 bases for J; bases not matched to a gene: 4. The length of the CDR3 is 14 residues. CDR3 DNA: TGTGCCAGCAGCGTCGGGACAGGGTATGAAAAACTGTTTTTT. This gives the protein CASSVGTGYEKLFF.

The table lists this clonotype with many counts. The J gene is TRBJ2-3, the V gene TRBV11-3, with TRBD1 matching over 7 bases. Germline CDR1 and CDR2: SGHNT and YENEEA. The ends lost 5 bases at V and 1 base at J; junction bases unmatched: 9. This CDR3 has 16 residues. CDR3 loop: CASSPRQGLGTDTQYF. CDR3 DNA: TGTGCCAGCAGCCCAAGACAGGGTTTGGGCACAGATACGCAGTATTTT.

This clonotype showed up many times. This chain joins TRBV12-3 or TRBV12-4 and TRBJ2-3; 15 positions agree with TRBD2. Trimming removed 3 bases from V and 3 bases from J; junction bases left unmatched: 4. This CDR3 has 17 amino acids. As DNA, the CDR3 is TGTGCCAGCAGTTTCCGGGGGACTAGCGGGGGGACAGATACGCAGTATTTT. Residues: CASSFRGTSGGTDTQYF.

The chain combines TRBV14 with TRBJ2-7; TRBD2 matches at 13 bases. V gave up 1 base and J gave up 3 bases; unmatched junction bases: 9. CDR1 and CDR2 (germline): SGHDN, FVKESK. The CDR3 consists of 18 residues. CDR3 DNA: TGTGCCAGCAGCCAAGGTAGGACTAGCGGGAGATGGGACTACGAGCAGTACTTC. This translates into CASSQGRTSGRWDYEQYF.

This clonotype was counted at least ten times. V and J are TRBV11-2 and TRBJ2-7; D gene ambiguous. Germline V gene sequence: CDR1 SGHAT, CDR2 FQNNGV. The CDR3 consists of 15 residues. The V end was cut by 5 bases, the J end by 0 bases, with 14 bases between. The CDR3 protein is CASSATDGSSYEQYF. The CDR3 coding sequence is TGTGCCAGCAGCGCTACAGACGGAAGCTCCTACGAGCAGTACTTC. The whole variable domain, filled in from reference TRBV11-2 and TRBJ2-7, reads EAGVAQSPRYKIIEKRQSVAFWCNPISGHATLYWYQQILGQGPKLLIQFQNNGVVDDSQLPKDRFSAERLKGVDSTLKIQPAKLEDSAVYLCASSATDGSSYEQYFGPGTRLTVT.

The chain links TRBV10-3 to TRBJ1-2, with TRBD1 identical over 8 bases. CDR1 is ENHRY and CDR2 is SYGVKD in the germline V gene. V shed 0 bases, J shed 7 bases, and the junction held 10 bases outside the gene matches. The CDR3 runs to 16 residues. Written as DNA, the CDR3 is TGTGCCATCAGTGAGTCGGGGCTGACAGGGGCCAGTGGCTACACCTTC. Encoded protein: CAISESGLTGASGYTF.

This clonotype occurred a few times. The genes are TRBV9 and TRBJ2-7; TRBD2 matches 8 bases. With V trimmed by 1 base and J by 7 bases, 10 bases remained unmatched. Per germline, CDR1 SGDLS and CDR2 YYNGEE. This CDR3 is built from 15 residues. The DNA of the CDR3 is TGTGCCAGCAGCGTACAGGGACTAGATTCTGGAGAGCAGTACTTC. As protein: CASSVQGLDSGEQYF.

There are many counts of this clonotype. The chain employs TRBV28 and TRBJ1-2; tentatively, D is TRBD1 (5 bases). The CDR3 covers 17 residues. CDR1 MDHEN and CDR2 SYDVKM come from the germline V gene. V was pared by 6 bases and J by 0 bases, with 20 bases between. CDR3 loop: CASSPSGTEPTNYGYTF. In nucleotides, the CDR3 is TGTGCCAGCAGCCCCTCCGGGACGGAGCCTACTAACTATGGCTACACCTTC.

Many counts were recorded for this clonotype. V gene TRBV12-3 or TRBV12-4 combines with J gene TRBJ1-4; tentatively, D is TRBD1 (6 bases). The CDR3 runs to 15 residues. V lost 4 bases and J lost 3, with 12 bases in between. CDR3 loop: CASSSGGTANEKLFF. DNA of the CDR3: TGTGCCAGCAGTTCGGGGGGCACGGCTAATGAAAAACTGTTTTTT.

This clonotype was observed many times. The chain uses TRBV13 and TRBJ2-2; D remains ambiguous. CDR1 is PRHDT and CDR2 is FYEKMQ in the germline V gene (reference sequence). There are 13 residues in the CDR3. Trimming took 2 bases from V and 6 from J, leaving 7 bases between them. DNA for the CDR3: TGTGCCAGCAGCTTACAGGAATCCGGGGAGCTGTTTTTT. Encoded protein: CASSLQESGELFF.

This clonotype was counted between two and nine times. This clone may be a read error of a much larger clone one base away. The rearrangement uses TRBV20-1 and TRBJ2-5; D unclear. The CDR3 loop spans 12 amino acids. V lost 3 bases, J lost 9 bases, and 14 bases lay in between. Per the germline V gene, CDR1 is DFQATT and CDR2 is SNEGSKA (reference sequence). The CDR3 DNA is TGCAGTGCTAGGTTTGCCTTTGAGGCCCAGTACTTC. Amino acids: CSARFAFEAQYF.

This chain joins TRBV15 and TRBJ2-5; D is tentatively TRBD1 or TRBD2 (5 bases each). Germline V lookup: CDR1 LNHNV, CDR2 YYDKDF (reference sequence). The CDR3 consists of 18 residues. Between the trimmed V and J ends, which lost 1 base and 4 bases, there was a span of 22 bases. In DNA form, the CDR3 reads TGTGCCACCAGCAGAGGCGGTTCGGGGCTCGGTTTCGGAGAGACCCAGTACTTC. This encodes CATSRGGSGLGFGETQYF.